This T cell receptor (beta chain) was captured in a study of identical twins. Using its own MiXCR run on the 5' RACE reads, TCRdb lists one record per CDR3 protein. The sample contains about 240,000 distinct CDR3 sequences, roughly 13% of which appear only once. Notes on this clonotype: Its specificity is not known.

Findings and caveats of the study: The study based its conclusions on cross-sectional statistical analysis and did not follow the same donors. Possibly, invariant MAIT and iNKT cells partly confounded zero-insertion analyses. Among monozygotic twins, out-of-frame TCR alpha sharing exceeded what models predicted. The study found excess low generation probability among twin-shared out-of-frame alpha sequences.

The V segment lost 1 base and the J segment 6 bases; nucleotides outside the gene matches: 9. In germline, CDR1 is SGHAT, CDR2 FQNNGV. The CDR3 extends over 15 amino acids. This sample was also put to use in a study of yellow fever vaccine responses in identical twins.

The sample consisted of memory (CD45RO+) T cells sorted from blood. This sequence joins TRBV11-2 and TRBJ2-7, with 7 bases that match TRBD1. The receptor was isolated from a woman aged 18-30 years in good health. The CDR3 nucleotides are TGTGCCAGCAGCTTAGCTGCAGGGGGAGTAGGCGAGCAGTACTTC. The encoded protein is CASSLAAGGVGEQYF.